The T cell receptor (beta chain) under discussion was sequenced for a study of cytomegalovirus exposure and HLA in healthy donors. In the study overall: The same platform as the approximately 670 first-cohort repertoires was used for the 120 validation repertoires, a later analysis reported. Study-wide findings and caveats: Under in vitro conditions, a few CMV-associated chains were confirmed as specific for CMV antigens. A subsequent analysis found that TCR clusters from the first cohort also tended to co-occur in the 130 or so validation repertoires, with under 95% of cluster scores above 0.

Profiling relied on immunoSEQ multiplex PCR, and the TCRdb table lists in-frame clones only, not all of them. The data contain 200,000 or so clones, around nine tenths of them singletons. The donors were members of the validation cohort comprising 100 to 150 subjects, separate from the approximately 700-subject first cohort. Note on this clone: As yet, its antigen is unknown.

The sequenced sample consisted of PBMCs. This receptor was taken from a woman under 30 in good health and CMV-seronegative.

This CDR3 is CATSRDRMEGAQHF. The CDR3 DNA reads as TGTGCCACCAGCAGAGATAGGATGGAAGGGGCCCAGCATTTT. The chain combines TRBV15 with TRBJ1-5, with D maybe TRBD1 (5 bases). Germline loops: CDR1 LNHNV, CDR2 YYDKDF (reference sequence). CDR3 size: 14 residues. Between the trimmed V and J ends, which lost 0 bases and 11 bases, there was a span of 14 bases.